Described below is a single T cell receptor (beta chain) sequence and its context. Antigen specificity is unknown. The data were obtained in a study of shared clonotypes between healthy human individuals. TCRdb keeps only in-frame clones here, not all; method: immunoSEQ multiplex PCR. The sample has about 2 million clones, 85% to 95% seen once. Naivety among CD8 cells was defined by CD45RO negativity and positive CCR7 selection, thereby excluding terminally differentiated effector memory CD45RA+ cells. Findings of the study overall: The study sampled only blood, and tissue repertoires likely differ.

The CDR3 has 15 amino acids. V was cut by 5 bases and J by 1 base, with 13 bases left in between. The V gene's germline CDR1 is MNHEY and CDR2 SMNVEV (reference sequence). This clonotype originated in a man aged 18 to 29 in good health. J is TRBJ2-3 and V is TRBV27; D may be TRBD1 (6 bases). Source material: naive CD8+ T cells sorted from blood. Here the CDR3 DNA reads TGTGCCAGCAGTCGCTCTGGGGGCCGCACAGATACGCAGTATTTT. The encoded protein is CASSRSGGRTDTQYF.